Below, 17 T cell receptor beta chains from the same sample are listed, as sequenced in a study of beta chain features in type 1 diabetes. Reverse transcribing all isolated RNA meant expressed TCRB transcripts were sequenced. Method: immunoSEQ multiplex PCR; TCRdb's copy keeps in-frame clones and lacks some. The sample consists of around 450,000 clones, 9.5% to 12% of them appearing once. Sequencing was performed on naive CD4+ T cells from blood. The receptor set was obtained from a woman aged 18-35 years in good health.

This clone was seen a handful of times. CDR3 sequence reads: CAWRPGGSTDTQYF. The CDR3 bases are TGTGCCTGGAGACCAGGGGGGAGCACAGATACGCAGTATTTT. The rearrangement uses TRBV30 and TRBJ2-3, with D possibly TRBD1 on 7 matching bases. The CDR3 has 14 amino acids. Germline-derived CDR1 and CDR2 are GTSNPN and SVGIG (reference sequence). V lost 3 bases and J 0 bases, leaving 10 bases between the germline ends.

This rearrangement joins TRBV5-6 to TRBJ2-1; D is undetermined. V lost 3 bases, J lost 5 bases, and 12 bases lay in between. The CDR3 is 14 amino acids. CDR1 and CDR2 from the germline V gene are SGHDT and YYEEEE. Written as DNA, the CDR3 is TGTGCCAGCAGCTCACTCCACCTCCACAATGAGCAGTTCTTC. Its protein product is CASSSLHLHNEQFF. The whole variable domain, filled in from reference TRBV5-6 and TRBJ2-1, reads DAGVTQSPTHLIKTRGQQVTLRCSPKSGHDTVSWYQQALGQGPQFIFQYYEEEERQRGNFPDRFSGHQFPNYSSELNVNALLLGDSALYLCASSSLHLHNEQFFGPGTRLTVL.

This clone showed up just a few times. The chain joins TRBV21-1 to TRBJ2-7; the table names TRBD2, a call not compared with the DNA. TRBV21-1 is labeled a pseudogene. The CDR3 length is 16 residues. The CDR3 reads CASSICSGSRSYEQYF. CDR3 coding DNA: TGTGCCAGCAGCATATGCTCCGGGAGCCGGTCCTACGAGCAGTACTTC.

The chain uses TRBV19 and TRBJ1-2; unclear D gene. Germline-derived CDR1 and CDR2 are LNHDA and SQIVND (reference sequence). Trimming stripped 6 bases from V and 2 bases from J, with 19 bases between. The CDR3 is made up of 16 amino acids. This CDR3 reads CASRCLETDKNYGYTF. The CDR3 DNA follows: TGTGCCAGTAGGTGCCTCGAAACAGACAAAAACTATGGCTACACCTTC.

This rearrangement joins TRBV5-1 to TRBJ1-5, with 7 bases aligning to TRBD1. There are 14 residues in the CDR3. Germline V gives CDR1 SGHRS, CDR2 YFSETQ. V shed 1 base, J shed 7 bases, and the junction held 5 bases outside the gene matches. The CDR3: CASSLNTGEQPQHF. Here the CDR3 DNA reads TGCGCCAGCAGCTTGAATACAGGGGAACAGCCCCAGCATTTT.

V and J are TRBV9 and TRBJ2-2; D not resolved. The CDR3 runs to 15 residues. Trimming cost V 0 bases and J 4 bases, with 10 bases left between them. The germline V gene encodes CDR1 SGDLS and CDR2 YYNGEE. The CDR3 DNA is TGTGCCAGCAGCGTAGGAGTGGTGAGCACCGGGGAGCTGTTTTTT. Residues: CASSVGVVSTGELFF.

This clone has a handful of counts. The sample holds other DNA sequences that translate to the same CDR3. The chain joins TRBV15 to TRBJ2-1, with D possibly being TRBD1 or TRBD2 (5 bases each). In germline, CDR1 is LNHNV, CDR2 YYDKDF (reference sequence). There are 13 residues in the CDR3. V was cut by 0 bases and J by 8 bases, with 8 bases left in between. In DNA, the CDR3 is TGTGCCACCAGCAGAGATCGGGGCTATGAGCAGTTCTTC. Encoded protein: CATSRDRGYEQFF. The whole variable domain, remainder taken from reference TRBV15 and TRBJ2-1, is DAMVIQNPRYQVTQFGKPVTLSCSQTLNHNVMYWYQQKSSQAPKLLFHYYDKDFNNEADTPDNFQSRRPNTSFCFLDIRSPGLGDTAMYLCATSRDRGYEQFFGPGTRLTVL.

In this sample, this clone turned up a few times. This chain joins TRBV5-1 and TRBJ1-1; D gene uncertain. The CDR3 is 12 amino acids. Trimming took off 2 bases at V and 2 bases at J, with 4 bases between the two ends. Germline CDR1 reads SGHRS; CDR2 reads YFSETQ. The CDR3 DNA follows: TGCGCCAGCAGCTTCGGTAACACTGAAGCTTTCTTT. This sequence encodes CASSFGNTEAFF.

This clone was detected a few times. CDR3 bases: TGTGCCAGCAGCTCACTTAGACAGGGGGATAATGAGCAGTTCTTC. Translating it yields CASSSLRQGDNEQFF. The V and J genes are TRBV9 and TRBJ2-1; 9 bases match TRBD1. The CDR3 is 15 residues long. Per the germline V gene, CDR1 is SGDLS and CDR2 is YYNGEE. After removal of 4 bases from V and 7 bases from J, the junction contained 9 bases not matched to a gene.

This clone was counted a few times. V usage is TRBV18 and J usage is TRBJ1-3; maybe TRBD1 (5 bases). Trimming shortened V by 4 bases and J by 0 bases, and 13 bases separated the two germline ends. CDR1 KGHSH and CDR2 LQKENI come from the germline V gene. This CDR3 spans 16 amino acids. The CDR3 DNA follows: TGTGCCAGCTCACGCACCTTAGGGGACTCTGGAAACACCATATATTTT. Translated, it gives CASSRTLGDSGNTIYF.

The CDR3 nucleotides are TGCGCCAGCAGCCGTGACAGGGCGGACACTGAAGCTTTCTTT. Translated, it gives CASSRDRADTEAFF. This chain uses TRBV23-1 with TRBJ1-1; TRBD1 matches 7 bases. TRBV23-1 is known as an ORF, though its function is uncertain. This CDR3 spans 14 amino acids. V was pared by 6 bases and J by 3 bases, with 7 bases of the junction left unmatched.

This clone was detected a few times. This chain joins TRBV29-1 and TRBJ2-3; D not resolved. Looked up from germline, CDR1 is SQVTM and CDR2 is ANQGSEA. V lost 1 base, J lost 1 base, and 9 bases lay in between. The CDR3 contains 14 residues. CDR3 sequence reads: CSVEVRRGTDTQYF. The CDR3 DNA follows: TGCAGCGTTGAAGTGAGACGGGGCACAGATACGCAGTATTTT.

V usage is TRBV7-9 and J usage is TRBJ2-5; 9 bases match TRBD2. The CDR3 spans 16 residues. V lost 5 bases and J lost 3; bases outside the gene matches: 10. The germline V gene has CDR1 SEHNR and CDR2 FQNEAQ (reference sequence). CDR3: CASSPRWASGKETQYF. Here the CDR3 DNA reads TGTGCCAGCAGCCCCCGCTGGGCTAGCGGGAAAGAGACCCAGTACTTC.

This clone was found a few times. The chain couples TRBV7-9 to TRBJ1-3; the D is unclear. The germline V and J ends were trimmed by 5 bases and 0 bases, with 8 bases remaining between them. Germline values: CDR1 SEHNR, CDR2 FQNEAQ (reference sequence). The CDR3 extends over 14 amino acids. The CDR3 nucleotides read TGTGCCAGCAGCCCCCAATCCTCTGGAAACACCATATATTTT. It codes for CASSPQSSGNTIYF.

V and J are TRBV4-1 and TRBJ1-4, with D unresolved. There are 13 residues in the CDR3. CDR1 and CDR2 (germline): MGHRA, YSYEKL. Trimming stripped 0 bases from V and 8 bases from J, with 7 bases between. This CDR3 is CASSQDVSEKLFF. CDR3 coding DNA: TGCGCCAGCAGCCAAGATGTGAGCGAAAAACTGTTTTTT.

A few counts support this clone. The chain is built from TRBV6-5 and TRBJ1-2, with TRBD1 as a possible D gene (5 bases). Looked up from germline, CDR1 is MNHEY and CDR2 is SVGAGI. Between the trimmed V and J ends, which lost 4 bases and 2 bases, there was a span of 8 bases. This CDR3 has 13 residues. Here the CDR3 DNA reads TGTGCCAGCAGTTCCAGGGAGAACTATGGCTACACCTTC. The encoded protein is CASSSRENYGYTF.

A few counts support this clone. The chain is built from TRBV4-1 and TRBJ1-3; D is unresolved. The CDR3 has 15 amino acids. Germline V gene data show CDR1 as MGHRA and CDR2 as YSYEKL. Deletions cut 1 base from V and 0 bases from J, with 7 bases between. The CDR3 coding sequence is TGCGCCAGCAGCCAAGCCCGCCTCTCTGGAAACACCATATATTTT. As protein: CASSQARLSGNTIYF.